This TCR beta chain was retrieved from a study of blood T cell repertoires in COVID-19. Study-level background: Sites across the United States, Italy and Spain contributed samples from acute and convalescent COVID-19. From T cells, B-cell-depleted T cells, or PBMCs came the material, which was cDNA or gDNA.

The CDR3 extends over 14 amino acids. Trimming took 2 bases from V and 6 from J; bases not matched to a gene: 5. Germline CDR1 and CDR2: GTSNPN and SVGIG (reference sequence). Cohort allocation depended upon clinical history that participants reported. As originally analysed: The assay estimated nucleated cells by amplifying reference gene primers. Libraries were prepared by immunoSEQ multiplex PCR; TCRdb keeps only in-frame clonotypes and omits some of them. V, J and clone size were drawn from that table, and D and trimming were deduced from the DNA. In the table there are 150,000 to 200,000 clones, around 79% of which are singletons.

The sequencing sample was made of PBMCs or T cells enriched from blood (not recorded which). The rearrangement joins TRBV30 to TRBJ1-5; 9 bases fit TRBD1. The receptor was derived from a man aged 45-60 years who had recovered from COVID-19. This chain's CDR3 is CAWSSTGGGQPQHF. The DNA of the CDR3 is TGTGCCTGGAGTTCGACAGGGGGTGGTCAGCCCCAGCATTTT.